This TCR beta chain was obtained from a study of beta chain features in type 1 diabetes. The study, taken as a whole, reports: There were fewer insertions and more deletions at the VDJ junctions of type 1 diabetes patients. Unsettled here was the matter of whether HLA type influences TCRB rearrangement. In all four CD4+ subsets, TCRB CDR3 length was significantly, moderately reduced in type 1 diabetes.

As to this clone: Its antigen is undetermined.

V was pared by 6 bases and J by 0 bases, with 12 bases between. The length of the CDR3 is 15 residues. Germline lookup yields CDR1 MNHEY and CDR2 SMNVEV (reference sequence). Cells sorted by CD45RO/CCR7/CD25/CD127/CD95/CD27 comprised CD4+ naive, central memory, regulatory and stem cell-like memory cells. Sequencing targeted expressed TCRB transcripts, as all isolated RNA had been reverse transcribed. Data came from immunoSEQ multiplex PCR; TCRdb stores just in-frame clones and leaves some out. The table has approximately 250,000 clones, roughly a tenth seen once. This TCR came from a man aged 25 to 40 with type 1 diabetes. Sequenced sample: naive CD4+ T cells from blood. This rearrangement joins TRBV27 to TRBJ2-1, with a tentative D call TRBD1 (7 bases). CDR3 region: CASSHRGGSYNEQFF. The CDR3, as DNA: TGTGCCAGCAGCCACAGGGGAGGCTCCTACAATGAGCAGTTCTTC.